This paragraph reports one T cell receptor beta chain. Its antigen remains unknown. CTLA-4 blockade with ipilimumab, together with focal radiation, was given to patients with chemo-refractory metastatic non-small-cell lung cancer. This entry is derived from a study of radiotherapy plus CTLA-4 blockade in lung cancer. Germline V gene sequence: CDR1 MNHNS, CDR2 SASEGT. The CDR3 sequence is 13 residues long. Sequenced by immunoSEQ multiplex PCR; TCRdb stores in-frame clones only, minus some. The sample holds about 81,000 clones, 55% to 75% seen once. Study findings and constraints: There was expansion of tumor-derived TCR clones in blood after radiotherapy plus ipilimumab. Early clonal dynamics of blood T cells, together with interferon-beta, were reported as the best response predictor.

The sample in question was peripheral blood, obtained from a patient treated with radiotherapy plus ipilimumab. This clonotype originated in a human donor with non-small cell lung cancer that progressed on radiotherapy plus ipilimumab. J is TRBJ2-5 and V is TRBV6-1; D ambiguous. The J call is uncertain, as TRBJ2-7 better fits the DNA end. The CDR3 protein is CASSEGSDYEQYF. The CDR3 DNA reads TGTGCCAGCAGTGAAGGGTCCGACTACGAGCAGTACTTC.